Presented here are 5 T cell receptor beta chains from one specimen sequenced in a study of early T cells in non-severe SARS-CoV-2 infection. TCRdb independently ran MiXCR on the 5' RACE reads; one entry per CDR3 protein. The sample lists 29,000 or so distinct CDR3 sequences; over 3.5% were seen once. Material: whole blood. Source of these receptors: an adult who was a healthcare worker with PCR-confirmed SARS-CoV-2 infection or an uninfected control (not recorded which).

This clonotype was counted many times. J is TRBJ1-1 and V is TRBV14; the D gene is possibly TRBD1 (6 bases). Trimming removed 2 bases at V and 2 bases at J, with 18 bases between. The CDR3 spans 17 residues. CDR1 and CDR2 (germline): SGHDN, FVKESK. CDR3 region: CASSQIEVWGTNTEAFF. The CDR3 nucleotides are TGTGCCAGCAGCCAAATAGAAGTTTGGGGGACAAACACTGAAGCTTTCTTT.

In its sample, this clonotype was seen many times. The genes are TRBV12-3 or TRBV12-4 and TRBJ2-7, with 9 bases fitting TRBD1. This CDR3 contains 14 residues. V was clipped by 5 bases and J by 7 bases; unmatched bases: 9. CDR3 protein: CASSPGTGSREQYF. The CDR3 nucleotides read TGTGCCAGCAGTCCTGGGACAGGGTCACGGGAGCAGTACTTC.

The table lists this clonotype with a few counts. CDR3 loop: CASGRSSDGYTF. The CDR3, as DNA: TGTGCCTCGGGGCGGAGTAGTGATGGCTACACCTTC. The chain has TRBV2 and TRBJ1-2; weak D call: TRBD1 (5 bases). V lost 11 bases and J lost 6, with 16 bases in between. This CDR3 spans 12 amino acids. CDR1 is SNHLY and CDR2 is FYNNEI in the germline V gene.

This clonotype turned up a few times. The V and J genes are TRBV20-1 and TRBJ2-5; the match to TRBD1 covers 8 bases. With 2 bases clipped from V and 7 bases from J, the junction kept 9 bases outside the gene matches. The germline V gene encodes CDR1 DFQATT and CDR2 SNEGSKA (reference sequence). The CDR3 runs to 14 residues. This CDR3 is CSARSGTGRVTQYF. CDR3 bases: TGCAGTGCTAGATCCGGGACAGGTCGAGTGACCCAGTACTTC.

The chain combines TRBV18 with TRBJ2-3; D gene unclear. There are 12 residues in the CDR3. Germline V gene sequence: CDR1 KGHSH, CDR2 LQKENI. Trimming removed 5 bases from V and 2 bases from J, with 5 bases in between. This chain's CDR3 is CASSSPTDTQYF. The CDR3 bases are TGTGCCAGCTCATCTCCCACAGATACGCAGTATTTT.